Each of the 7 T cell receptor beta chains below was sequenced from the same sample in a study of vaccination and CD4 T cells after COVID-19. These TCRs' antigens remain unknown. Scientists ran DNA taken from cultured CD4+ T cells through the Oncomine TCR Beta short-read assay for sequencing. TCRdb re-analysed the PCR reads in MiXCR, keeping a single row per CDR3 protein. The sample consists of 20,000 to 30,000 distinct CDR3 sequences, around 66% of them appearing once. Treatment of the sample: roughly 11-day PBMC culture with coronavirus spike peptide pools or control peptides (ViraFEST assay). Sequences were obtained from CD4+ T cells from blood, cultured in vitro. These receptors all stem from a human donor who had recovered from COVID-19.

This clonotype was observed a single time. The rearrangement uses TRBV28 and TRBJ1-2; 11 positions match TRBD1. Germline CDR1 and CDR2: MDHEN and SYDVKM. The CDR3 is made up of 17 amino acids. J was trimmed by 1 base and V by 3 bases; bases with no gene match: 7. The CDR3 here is CASSFRQGQGGNYGYTF. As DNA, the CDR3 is TGTGCCAGCAGTTTCCGACAGGGACAGGGGGGTAACTATGGCTACACCTTC.

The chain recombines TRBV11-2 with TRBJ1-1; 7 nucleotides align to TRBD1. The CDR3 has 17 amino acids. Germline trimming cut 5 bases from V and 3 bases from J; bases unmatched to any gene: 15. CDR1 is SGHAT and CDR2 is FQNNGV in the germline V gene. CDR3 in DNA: TGTGCCAGCAGCCGATCGACCGTCCCCAGGGGGGACACTGAAGCTTTCTTT. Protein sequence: CASSRSTVPRGDTEAFF. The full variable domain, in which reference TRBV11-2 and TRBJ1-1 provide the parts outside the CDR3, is EAGVAQSPRYKIIEKRQSVAFWCNPISGHATLYWYQQILGQGPKLLIQFQNNGVVDDSQLPKDRFSAERLKGVDSTLKIQPAKLEDSAVYLCASSRSTVPRGDTEAFFGQGTRLTVV.

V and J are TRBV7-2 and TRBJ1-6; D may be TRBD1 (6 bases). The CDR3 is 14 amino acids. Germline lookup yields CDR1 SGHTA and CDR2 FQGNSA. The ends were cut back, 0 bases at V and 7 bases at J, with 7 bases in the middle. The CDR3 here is CASSLAGQNSPLHF. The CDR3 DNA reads TGTGCCAGCAGCTTAGCGGGACAAAATTCACCCCTCCACTTT.

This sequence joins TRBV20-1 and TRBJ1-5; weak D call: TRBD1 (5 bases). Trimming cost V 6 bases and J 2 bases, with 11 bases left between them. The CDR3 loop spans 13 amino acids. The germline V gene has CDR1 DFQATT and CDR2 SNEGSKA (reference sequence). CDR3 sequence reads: CSAQGGRNQPQHF. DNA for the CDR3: TGCAGTGCGCAGGGAGGGCGCAATCAGCCCCAGCATTTT.

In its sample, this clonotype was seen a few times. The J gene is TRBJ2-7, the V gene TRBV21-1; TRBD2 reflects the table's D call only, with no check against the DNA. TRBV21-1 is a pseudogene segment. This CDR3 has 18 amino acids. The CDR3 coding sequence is TGTGCCAGCAGCAAAACCGGGACTAGCGGGAGGCTTTCGCGCGAGCAGTACTTC. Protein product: CASSKTGTSGRLSREQYF.

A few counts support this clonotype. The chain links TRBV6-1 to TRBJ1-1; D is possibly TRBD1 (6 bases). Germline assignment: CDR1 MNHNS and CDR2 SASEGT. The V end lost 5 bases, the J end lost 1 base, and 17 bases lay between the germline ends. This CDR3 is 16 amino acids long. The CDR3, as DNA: TGTGCCAGCAGTCCCCCGACAGGCCGGGGGAACACTGAAGCTTTCTTT. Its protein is CASSPPTGRGNTEAFF.

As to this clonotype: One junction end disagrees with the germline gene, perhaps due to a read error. The CDR3 nucleotides read TGTGCTAGCAGCTTACGACCCGGGGACGAGCAGTACTTC. It codes for CASSLRPGDEQYF. The V and J genes are TRBV7-7 and TRBJ2-1; tentatively, D is TRBD2 (5 bases). The J call may be wrong; the DNA end is better matched by TRBJ2-7. Germline lookup yields CDR1 SSHAT and CDR2 FNYEAQ (reference sequence). The CDR3 extends over 13 amino acids.